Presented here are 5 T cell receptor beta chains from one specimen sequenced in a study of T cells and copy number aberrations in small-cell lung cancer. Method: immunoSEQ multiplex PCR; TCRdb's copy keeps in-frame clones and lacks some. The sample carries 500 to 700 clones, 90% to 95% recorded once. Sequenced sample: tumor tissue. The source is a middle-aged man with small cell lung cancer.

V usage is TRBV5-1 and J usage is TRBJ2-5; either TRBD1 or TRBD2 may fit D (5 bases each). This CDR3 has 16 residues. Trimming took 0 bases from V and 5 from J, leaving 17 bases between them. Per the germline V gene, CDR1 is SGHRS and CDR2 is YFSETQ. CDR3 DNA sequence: TGCGCCAGCAGCTTGGGAGGGACGGCTCGGGCGGAGACCCAGTACTTC. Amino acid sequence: CASSLGGTARAETQYF.

The CDR3 spells CAWSPGANTEAFF. The DNA of the CDR3 is TGTGCCTGGAGTCCCGGGGCGAACACTGAAGCTTTCTTT. The chain has TRBV30 and TRBJ1-1; D is perhaps TRBD1 (5 bases). Per germline, CDR1 GTSNPN and CDR2 SVGIG (reference sequence). V lost 2 bases to trimming and J lost 1 base, with 8 bases between them. The CDR3 is 13 amino acids.

The CDR3 sequence: CAISELTGGGTANYGYTF. CDR3 bases: TGTGCCATCAGTGAGCTAACAGGAGGGGGCACAGCTAACTATGGCTACACCTTC. The chain couples TRBV10-3 to TRBJ1-2; 7 bases fit TRBD1. CDR1 ENHRY and CDR2 SYGVKD come from the germline V gene. The V and J ends lost 2 bases and 0 bases, in that order; junction bases with no gene match: 12. This CDR3 has 18 amino acids.

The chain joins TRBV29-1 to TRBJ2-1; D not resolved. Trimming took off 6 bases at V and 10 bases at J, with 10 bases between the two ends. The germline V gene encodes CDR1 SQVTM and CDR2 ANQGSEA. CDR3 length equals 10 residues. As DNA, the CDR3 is TGCAGCGTGACTTCGCTCGAGCAGTTCTTC. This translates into CSVTSLEQFF.

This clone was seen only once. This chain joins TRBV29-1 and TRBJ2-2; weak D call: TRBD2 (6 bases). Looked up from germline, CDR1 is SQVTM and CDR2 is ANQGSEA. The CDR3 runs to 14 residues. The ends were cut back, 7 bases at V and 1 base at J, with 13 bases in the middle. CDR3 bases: TGCAGCGGCAGTGCAGCGGGGAACACCGGGGAGCTGTTTTTT. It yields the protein CSGSAAGNTGELFF.